A selection of T cell receptor beta chains follows, all from one sample in a study of T cells after yellow fever vaccination. TCRdb recomputed calls from the 5' RACE reads with MiXCR, one row per CDR3 protein. The profile shows approximately 93,000 distinct CDR3 sequences, roughly 5.8% of them singletons. This sample comprised CD8+ T cells sorted from PBMCs, obtained 10 days after the yellow fever booster vaccination. The receptors originated from a man between 18 and 29 years old who received the YFV17D yellow fever vaccine. Each CDR3 is given with its conserved first and last residue. The D gene is left open where the match is weak. Clone size appears in some rows only: once, few, many, or a class for an expanded clone.

CASSQGGPNTEAFF	TGTGCCAGCAGCCAAGGGGGCCCCAACACTGAAGCTTTCTTT	few	TRBV4-2	.	TRBJ1-1
CSVQGLAGSKNIQYF	TGCAGCGTGCAAGGACTAGCGGGGTCCAAAAACATTCAGTACTTC	many	TRBV29-1	TRBD2	TRBJ2-4
CASSYGSEAFF	TGTGCCAGCAGTTATGGGTCTGAAGCTTTCTTT	few	TRBV6-6	.	TRBJ1-1
CASRGGAYEQYF	TGTGCCAGCCGCGGGGGGGCCTACGAGCAGTACTTC	many	TRBV7-2	TRBD2	TRBJ2-7
CASSSWTGRVTEAFF	TGTGCCAGCAGTTCCTGGACAGGGAGGGTCACTGAAGCTTTCTTT	.	TRBV6-2/TRBV6-3	TRBD1	TRBJ1-1
CASIGQGAWNEQFF	TGTGCCAGCATCGGACAGGGGGCTTGGAATGAGCAGTTCTTC	.	TRBV12-3/TRBV12-4	TRBD1	TRBJ2-1
CASSPQTGFGKDTQYF	TGTGCCAGCAGCCCCCAGACAGGGTTCGGAAAAGATACGCAGTATTTT	few	TRBV11-3	TRBD1	TRBJ2-3
CASSTRWEQGADTQYF	TGCGCCAGCAGCACAAGATGGGAACAGGGAGCAGATACGCAGTATTTT	few	TRBV4-3	.	TRBJ2-3
CASSRGTGEETQYF	TGTGCCAGCAGTCGTGGGACAGGGGAAGAGACCCAGTACTTC	few	TRBV9	TRBD1	TRBJ2-5
CASSFRQAGSSEAFF	TGCGCCAGCAGCTTTAGACAGGCCGGCTCATCTGAAGCTTTCTTT	few	TRBV5-1	.	TRBJ1-1
CSARKTGPLSSYNEQFF	TGCAGTGCTAGAAAGACAGGTCCGCTCAGCTCCTACAATGAGCAGTTCTTC	.	TRBV20-1	.	TRBJ2-1
CASRLSGGATDTQYF	TGTGCCAGCAGACTTAGCGGGGGGGCAACAGATACGCAGTATTTT	.	TRBV3-1	TRBD2	TRBJ2-3
CASSYFGTGVEAFF	TGTGCCAGCAGTTACTTTGGGACAGGGGTGGAAGCTTTCTTT	.	TRBV6-2/TRBV6-3	TRBD1	TRBJ1-1
CASSQTDTLNTEAFF	TGCGCCAGCAGCCAGACGGACACGTTGAACACTGAAGCTTTCTTT	.	TRBV4-1	.	TRBJ1-1
CASSIQGPNTEAFF	TGTGCCAGTAGTATACAGGGGCCGAACACTGAAGCTTTCTTT	few	TRBV19	.	TRBJ1-1
CASSHEAVSNQPQHF	TGTGCCAGCAGCCACGAGGCAGTTAGCAATCAGCCCCAGCATTTT	few	TRBV4-2	.	TRBJ1-5
CASSAVTTGELFF	TGTGCCAGCAGCGCCGTTACCACCGGGGAGCTGTTTTTT	.	TRBV9	.	TRBJ2-2
CASSQALQGNTEAFF	TGCGCCAGCAGCCAAGCTTTACAGGGGAACACTGAAGCTTTCTTT	.	TRBV4-1	.	TRBJ1-1
CASSNRDRGYEQYF	TGTGCCAGTTCAAACCGGGACAGGGGTTACGAGCAGTACTTC	many	TRBV12-3/TRBV12-4	TRBD1	TRBJ2-7
CASRKGSEAFF	TGCGCCAGCAGAAAAGGCTCTGAAGCTTTCTTT	.	TRBV4-1	.	TRBJ1-1
CSVDATGAVYNEQFF	TGCAGCGTTGACGCGACGGGGGCCGTTTACAATGAGCAGTTCTTC	few	TRBV29-1	.	TRBJ2-1
CSVEGGDREDNEQFF	TGCAGCGTTGAAGGGGGGGACAGGGAAGACAATGAGCAGTTCTTC	medium-sized	TRBV29-1	TRBD1	TRBJ2-1
CASSLGVQETQYF	TGTGCCAGCAGCCTAGGAGTCCAAGAGACCCAGTACTTC	few	TRBV7-3	.	TRBJ2-5
CASSVGAGGSTDTQYF	TGTGCCAGCAGCGTAGGAGCGGGGGGTTCCACAGATACGCAGTATTTT	.	TRBV9	TRBD2	TRBJ2-3
CASRYGQAEAFF	TGTGCCAGCAGATATGGACAGGCTGAAGCTTTCTTT	.	TRBV12-3/TRBV12-4	TRBD1	TRBJ1-1
CSALGLYSYEQYF	TGCAGTGCTTTGGGACTGTACTCCTACGAGCAGTACTTC	.	TRBV20-1	.	TRBJ2-7
CASSLVTGGGYGYTF	TGTGCCAGCAGCTTAGTGACAGGGGGGGGCTATGGCTACACCTTC	few	TRBV7-2	TRBD1	TRBJ1-2
CASSYYYGELFF	TGTGCCAGCAGTTACTATTACGGGGAGCTGTTTTTT	few	TRBV6-2/TRBV6-3	.	TRBJ2-2
CASSSGGDLNSPLHF	TGTGCCAGCAGTAGTGGAGGTGATCTTAATTCACCCCTCCACTTT	.	TRBV12-3/TRBV12-4	.	TRBJ1-6
CASSLGQGLFNEQFF	TGTGCCAGCAGCCTAGGGCAGGGCCTATTCAATGAGCAGTTCTTC	.	TRBV7-9	.	TRBJ2-1
CASSQLGVSPLHF	TGCGCCAGCAGCCAATTGGGGGTGTCACCCCTCCACTTT	.	TRBV4-3	.	TRBJ1-6
CASSFGTSAGHRREQYF	TGTGCCAGCAGTTTCGGGACTAGCGCGGGCCATCGTCGGGAGCAGTACTTC	.	TRBV27	TRBD2	TRBJ2-7
CASSQTGPFLNYEAFF	TGCGCCAGCAGCCAAACGGGGCCCTTCTTAAATTATGAAGCTTTCTTT	few	TRBV4-1	.	TRBJ1-1
CASSWWGDSTGVTEAFF	TGTGCCAGCAGCTGGTGGGGTGATTCGACAGGGGTTACTGAAGCTTTCTTT	many	TRBV7-2	TRBD1	TRBJ1-1
CASRHSAGGNTEAFF	TGCGCCAGCAGACACTCCGCAGGGGGTAACACTGAAGCTTTCTTT	.	TRBV5-1	TRBD1	TRBJ1-1
CASSYPSNWAGELFF	TGTGCCAGCAGTTACCCCTCAAACTGGGCCGGGGAGCTGTTTTTT	.	TRBV6-2/TRBV6-3	.	TRBJ2-2
CASSTDRGPFQVF	TGTGCCAGCAGCACGGACAGGGGTCCATTTCAGGTCTTC	many	TRBV7-9	TRBD1	TRBJ2-1
CASNLDRMDGNTIYF	TGTGCCAGCAATCTGGACAGAATGGATGGAAACACCATATATTTT	.	TRBV12-3/TRBV12-4	.	TRBJ1-3
CASRPKRVNTEAFF	TGTGCCAGCAGACCGAAGCGGGTGAACACTGAAGCTTTCTTT	.	TRBV6-2/TRBV6-3	.	TRBJ1-1
CASSQSSPRTYNEQFF	TGTGCCAGCAGCCAGAGCAGCCCCCGGACCTACAATGAGCAGTTCTTC	.	TRBV12-3/TRBV12-4	.	TRBJ2-1
CASSQESPRVYEQYF	TGTGCCAGCAGCCAAGAATCCCCCAGGGTGTACGAGCAGTACTTC	.	TRBV14	.	TRBJ2-7
CASSFRLAGGHEQYF	TGCGCCAGCAGCTTCAGACTAGCGGGGGGACACGAGCAGTACTTC	few	TRBV5-1	TRBD2	TRBJ2-7
CASSQDRGYEQYF	TGCGCCAGCAGCCAAGACAGGGGCTACGAGCAGTACTTC	many	TRBV4-1	.	TRBJ2-7
CASSPTSIETQYF	TGTGCCAGCAGCCCCACTAGCATCGAGACCCAGTACTTC	few	TRBV7-9	.	TRBJ2-5
CSVETATPYEQYF	TGCAGCGTTGAAACGGCTACCCCCTACGAGCAGTACTTC	few	TRBV29-1	.	TRBJ2-7
CAICGDQGTYEQYF	TGTGCCATCTGTGGGGACCAAGGGACCTACGAGCAGTACTTC	.	TRBV10-3	.	TRBJ2-7
CASSFTSETQYF	TGTGCCAGCAGCTTTACTAGTGAGACCCAGTACTTC	few	TRBV5-4	.	TRBJ2-5
CSVRDGYEQYF	TGCAGCGTCAGAGACGGCTACGAGCAGTACTTC	.	TRBV29-1	.	TRBJ2-7
CASRTAVGANVLTF	TGCGCCAGCAGGACGGCCGTGGGGGCCAACGTCCTGACTTTC	few	TRBV4-3	.	TRBJ2-6
CASSEFGGNGDTQYF	TGTGCCAGCAGTGAATTTGGAGGGAATGGGGATACGCAGTATTTT	.	TRBV25-1	.	TRBJ2-3
CASSQVGGQEVVGYTF	TGCGCCAGCAGCCAAGTCGGTGGGCAGGAGGTCGTCGGCTACACCTTC	.	TRBV4-1	.	TRBJ1-2
CASSVDQGGSSYEQYF	TGTGCCAGCAGCGTAGATCAGGGGGGTAGCTCCTACGAGCAGTACTTC	few	TRBV9	.	TRBJ2-7
CASSLVGQVNIQYF	TGTGCCAGCAGCTTGGTTGGACAGGTAAACATTCAGTACTTC	few	TRBV5-6	TRBD1	TRBJ2-4
CASSHMPGQKNTEAFF	TGCGCCAGCAGCCATATGCCGGGACAGAAGAACACTGAAGCTTTCTTT	.	TRBV4-1	TRBD1	TRBJ1-1
CASSTLGTHNEQFF	TGCGCCAGCAGCACCCTGGGTACTCACAATGAGCAGTTCTTC	few	TRBV5-1	.	TRBJ2-1